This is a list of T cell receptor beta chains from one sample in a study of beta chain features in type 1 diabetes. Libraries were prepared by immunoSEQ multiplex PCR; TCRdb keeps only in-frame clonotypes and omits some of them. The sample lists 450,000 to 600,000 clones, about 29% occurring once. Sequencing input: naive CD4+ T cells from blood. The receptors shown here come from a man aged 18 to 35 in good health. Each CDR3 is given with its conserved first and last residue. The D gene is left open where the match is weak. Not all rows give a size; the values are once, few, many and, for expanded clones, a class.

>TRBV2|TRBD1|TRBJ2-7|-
TGTGCCAGCAGATCGACAGGGAGTACTGGAGAGCAGTACTTC
CASRSTGSTGEQYF
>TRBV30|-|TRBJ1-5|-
TGTGCCTGGCAATCGGGCAGCCTCAGGGGAGATCAGCCCCAGCATTTT
CAWQSGSLRGDQPQHF
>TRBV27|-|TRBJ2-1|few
TGTGCCAGCAGTTCCCCCGCGACCGCTCTCAATGAGCAGTTCTTC
CASSSPATALNEQFF
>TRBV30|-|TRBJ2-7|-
TGTGCCTGGAGTGTACCGGGTAGAAACGAGCAGTACTTC
CAWSVPGRNEQYF
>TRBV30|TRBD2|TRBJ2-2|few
TGTGCCTGGGGGCGACTAGCAAACACCGGGGAGCTGTTTTTT
CAWGRLANTGELFF
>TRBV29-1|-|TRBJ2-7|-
TGCAGCGCTATCGGGAACTACGAGCAGTACTTC
CSAIGNYEQYF
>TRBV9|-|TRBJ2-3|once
TGTGCCAGCAGCGTATTAGGGGTCCGCACAGATACGCAGTATTTT
CASSVLGVRTDTQYF
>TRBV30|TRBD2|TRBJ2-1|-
TGTGCCTGGAGTCCCTGGAGGGGACTAGCGGAGTACAATGAGCAGTTCTTC
CAWSPWRGLAEYNEQFF
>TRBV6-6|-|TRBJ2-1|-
TGTGCCAGCAGTTACAATGAGCAGTTCTTC
CASSYNEQFF
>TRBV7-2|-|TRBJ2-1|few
TGTGCCAGCAGCTTGATACCAGGACTCCCACAGTTCTTC
CASSLIPGLPQFF
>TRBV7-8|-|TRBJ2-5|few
TGTGCCAGCGGCTATGAGACCCAGTACTTC
CASGYETQYF
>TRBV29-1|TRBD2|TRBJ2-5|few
TGCAGCGTTGAAGGCGGGGGTCAAGAGACCCAGTACTTC
CSVEGGGQETQYF
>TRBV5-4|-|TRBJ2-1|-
TGTGCCAGCAGCCTGGACTTCTCCTACAATGAGCAGTTCTTC
CASSLDFSYNEQFF
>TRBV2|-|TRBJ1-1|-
TGTGCCAGCAGTGAAGAGGTGGGCAGTGAAGCTTTCTTT
CASSEEVGSEAFF
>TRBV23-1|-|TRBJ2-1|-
TGCGCCAGCAGCCGGAGGGACGATGAGCAGTTCTTC
CASSRRDDEQFF
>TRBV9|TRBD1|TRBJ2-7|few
TGTGCCAGCAGCGTTGAGCACAGGACAGGAAGCTCCTACGAGCAGTACTTC
CASSVEHRTGSSYEQYF
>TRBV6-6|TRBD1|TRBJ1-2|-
TGTGCCAGCAGAGAAACAGGGGACGCCTATGGCTACACCTTC
CASRETGDAYGYTF
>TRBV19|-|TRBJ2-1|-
TGTGCCAGTTCCCACGGGGGACAATCCTACAATGAGCAGTTCTTC
CASSHGGQSYNEQFF
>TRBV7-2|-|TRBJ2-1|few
TGTGCCAGCAGCTTATCCGGGACCCCCATAGGGTTCTTC
CASSLSGTPIGFF
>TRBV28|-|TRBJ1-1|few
TGTGCCAGCACAGGGAACACTGAAGCTTTCTTT
CASTGNTEAFF
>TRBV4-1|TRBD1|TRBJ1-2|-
TGCGCCAGCAGCCAAGAGACAGGGAGAACCCGAGGCTACACCTTC
CASSQETGRTRGYTF
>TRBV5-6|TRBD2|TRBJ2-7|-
TGTGCCAGCAGCCCGGAGGCGGGAGGGCCGGGGTACGAGCAGTACTTC
CASSPEAGGPGYEQYF
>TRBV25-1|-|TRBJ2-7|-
TGTGCCAGCAGTGAATCATCAGGACTTGGGTACGAGCAGTACTTC
CASSESSGLGYEQYF
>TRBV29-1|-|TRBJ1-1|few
TGCAGCGTGAAGACAGGCGGGGACACTGAAGCTTTCTTT
CSVKTGGDTEAFF
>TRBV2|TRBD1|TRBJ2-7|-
TGTGCCAGCAGTGGGGGACAGGGCTTCGAGCAGTACTTC
CASSGGQGFEQYF
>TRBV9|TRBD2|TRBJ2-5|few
TGTGCCAGCAGCCCAGATTCACTAGCGCCACTTCAAGAGACCCAGTACTTC
CASSPDSLAPLQETQYF
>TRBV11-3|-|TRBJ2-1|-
TGTGCCAGCAGCTTAGGGAAGCGGCCCTACAATGAGCAGTTCTTC
CASSLGKRPYNEQFF
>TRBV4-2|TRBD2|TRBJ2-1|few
TGTGCCAGCAGCCAAGATAGTCGGGCGGGAGCGATGGGCAATGAGCAGTTCTTC
CASSQDSRAGAMGNEQFF
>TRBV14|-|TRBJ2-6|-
TGTGCCAGCAGCACGGCTGGGGCCAACGTCCTGACTTTC
CASSTAGANVLTF
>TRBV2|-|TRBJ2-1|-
TGTGCCAGCAGTGATGGGTTAGCACCTTTATCCAATGAGCAGTTCTTC
CASSDGLAPLSNEQFF
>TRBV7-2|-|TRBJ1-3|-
TGTGCCAGCAGCCAGGGACTTGAGGGAAACACCATATATTTT
CASSQGLEGNTIYF
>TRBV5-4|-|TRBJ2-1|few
TGTGCCAGCAGCCGCAAGGACCGAGAATCCTACAATGAGCAGTTCTTC
CASSRKDRESYNEQFF
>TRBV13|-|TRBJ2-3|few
TGTGCCAGCAGCTTAGGTGGCAGGGTTGCCGATACGCAGTATTTT
CASSLGGRVADTQYF
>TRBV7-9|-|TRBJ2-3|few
TGTGCCAGCAGCTTTGGGGAAGATACGCAGTATTTT
CASSFGEDTQYF
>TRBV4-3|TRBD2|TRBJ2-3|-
TGCGCCAGCAGCCGGACTAGCGGCCACACAGATACGCAGTATTTT
CASSRTSGHTDTQYF
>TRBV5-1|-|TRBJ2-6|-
TGCGCCAGCAGCTTGGGGAGCTCTGGGGCCAACGTCCTGACTTTC
CASSLGSSGANVLTF
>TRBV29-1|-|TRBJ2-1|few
TGCAGCGTTGTTATTACGGTAGGGTTCAATGAGCAGTTCTTC
CSVVITVGFNEQFF
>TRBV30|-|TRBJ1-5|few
TGTGCCTGGACAGTCAGCGAGAATCAGCCCCAGCATTTT
CAWTVSENQPQHF
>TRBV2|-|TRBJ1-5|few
TGTGCCAGCAGTGAAAATAGCAATCAGCCCCAGCATTTT
CASSENSNQPQHF
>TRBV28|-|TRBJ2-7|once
TGTGCCAGCAGTTTACCACTAACCTACGAGCAGTACTTC
CASSLPLTYEQYF
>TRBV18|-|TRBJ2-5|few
TGTGCCAGCTCACCATTCACAGGCAGTCTCATGGAGACCCAGTACTTC
CASSPFTGSLMETQYF
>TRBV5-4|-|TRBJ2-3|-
TGTGCCAGCAGCTTGGCTGCCAGGGCCAGAGGCACAGATACGCAGTATTTT
CASSLAARARGTDTQYF
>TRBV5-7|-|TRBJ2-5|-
TGTGCCAGCAGCTTCTGGACACTCCAAGAGACCCAGTACTTC
CASSFWTLQETQYF
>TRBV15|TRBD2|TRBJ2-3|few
TGTGCCACCAGCAGAATGTTAGCGGGAAGCACAGATACGCAGTATTTT
CATSRMLAGSTDTQYF
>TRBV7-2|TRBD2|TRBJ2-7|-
TGTGCCACCACACTAGCGGGAGGTTCCTACGAGCAGTACTTC
CATTLAGGSYEQYF
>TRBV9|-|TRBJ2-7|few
TGTGCCAGCAGCGTAGTAGTCGCTTCCGAGCAGTACTTC
CASSVVVASEQYF
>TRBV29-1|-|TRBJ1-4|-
TGCAGCGTTGGAGGGGCTAGTGAAAAACTGTTTTTT
CSVGGASEKLFF
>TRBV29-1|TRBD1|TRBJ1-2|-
TGCAGCGTCGGACAGGGGGGTAACTATGGCTACACCTTC
CSVGQGGNYGYTF
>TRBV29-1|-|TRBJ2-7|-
TGCAGCGCCGCGGACAGCCCCCTCTACGAGCAGTACTTC
CSAADSPLYEQYF
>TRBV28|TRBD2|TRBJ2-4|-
TGTGCCAGCAGTATAGGACTAGCGGGATCCAAAAACATTCAGTACTTC
CASSIGLAGSKNIQYF
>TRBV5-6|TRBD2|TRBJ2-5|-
TGTGCCAGCAGCTTCCCAGCGGGAGGGGAGACCCAGTACTTC
CASSFPAGGETQYF
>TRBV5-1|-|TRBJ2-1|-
TGCGCCAGCAGCTTAAGCGGGTTTTCCTACAATGAGCAGTTCTTC
CASSLSGFSYNEQFF
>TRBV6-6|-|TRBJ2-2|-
TGTGCCAGCAGTTCCCGGAGGGGGCGAGGCGGGGAGCTGTTTTTT
CASSSRRGRGGELFF
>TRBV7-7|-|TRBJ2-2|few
TGTGCTAGCAGCTTTTCCACCGGGGAGCTGTTTTTT
CASSFSTGELFF
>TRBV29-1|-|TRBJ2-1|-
TGCAGCGCCCTGGGTTCCGCCAATGAGCAGTTCTTC
CSALGSANEQFF
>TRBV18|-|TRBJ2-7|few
TGTGCCAGCTCAGCCGGGACGGCAGCCTCCTACGAGCAGTACTTC
CASSAGTAASYEQYF
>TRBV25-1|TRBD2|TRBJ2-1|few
TGTGCCAGCAGAGTAGCGGGAGGGCTCTCCGCCTACAATGAGCAGTTCTTC
CASRVAGGLSAYNEQFF